This T cell receptor (beta chain) appears in the sequencing data of a study of vaccination effects on CD4 cells after COVID-19. Overall study findings and caveats: After vaccination, at late timepoints, clones induced by infection and by vaccine contracted markedly.

CDR1 SGHTA and CDR2 FQGTGA come from the germline V gene. V was cut by 1 base and J by 4 bases, with 13 bases left in between. The CDR3 totals 15 residues. Worth noting for this clone: What it recognizes is unknown.

Produced via immunoSEQ multiplex PCR; TCRdb's table is partial and in-frame only. The sample carries about 41,000 clones, roughly 70% recorded once. Before sequencing took place, the ViraFEST assay used viral peptide pools to expand antigen-specific CD4+ T cells. It was after nine to eleven days of culture that CD4+ T cells were isolated. Vaccine recipients lacked prior SARS-CoV-2 infection and had negative nucleocapsid antibodies. The chain combines TRBV7-3 with TRBJ1-2; D might be TRBD1 (6 bases). The starting material was CD4+ T cells from PBMCs cultured with HCoV-OC43 spike peptides, obtained before COVID-19 vaccination. Described subset: HCoV-OC43 spike overlapping peptide pool stimulation. The TCR originated in a human donor who received a COVID-19 vaccine. The CDR3 DNA follows: TGTGCCAGCAGCTTAAGGCCAGGGGCTGGCTATGGCTACACCTTC. Its protein is CASSLRPGAGYGYTF.